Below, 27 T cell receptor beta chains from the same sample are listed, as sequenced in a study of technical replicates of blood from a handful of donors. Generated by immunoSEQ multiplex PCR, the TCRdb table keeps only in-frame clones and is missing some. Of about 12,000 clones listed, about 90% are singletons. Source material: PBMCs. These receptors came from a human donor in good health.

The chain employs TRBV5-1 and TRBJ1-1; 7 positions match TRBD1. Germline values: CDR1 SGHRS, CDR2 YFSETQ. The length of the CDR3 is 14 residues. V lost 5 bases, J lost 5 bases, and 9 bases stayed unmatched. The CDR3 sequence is CASRLQGDETEAFF. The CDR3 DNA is TGCGCCAGCAGACTTCAGGGGGATGAGACTGAAGCTTTCTTT.

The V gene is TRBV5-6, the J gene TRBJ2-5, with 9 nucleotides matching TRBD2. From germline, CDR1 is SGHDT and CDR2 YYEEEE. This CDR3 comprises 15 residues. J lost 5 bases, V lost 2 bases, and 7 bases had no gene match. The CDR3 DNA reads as TGTGCCAGCAGCTTCGGGATAGCGGGAGTTGAGACCCAGTACTTC. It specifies CASSFGIAGVETQYF.

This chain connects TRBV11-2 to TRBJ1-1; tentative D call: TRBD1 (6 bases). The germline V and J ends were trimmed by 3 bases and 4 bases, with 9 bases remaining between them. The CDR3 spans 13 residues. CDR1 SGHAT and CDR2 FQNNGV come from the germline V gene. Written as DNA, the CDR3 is TGTGCCAGCAGCTTCCAGGGGTTCACTGAAGCTTTCTTT. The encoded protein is CASSFQGFTEAFF.

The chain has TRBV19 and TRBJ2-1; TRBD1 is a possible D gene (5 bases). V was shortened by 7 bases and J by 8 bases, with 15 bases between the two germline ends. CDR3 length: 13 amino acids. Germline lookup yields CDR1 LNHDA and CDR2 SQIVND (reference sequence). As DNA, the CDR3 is TGTGCCAGTAACTCTAACACAGGCGATGAGCAGTTCTTC. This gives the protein CASNSNTGDEQFF.

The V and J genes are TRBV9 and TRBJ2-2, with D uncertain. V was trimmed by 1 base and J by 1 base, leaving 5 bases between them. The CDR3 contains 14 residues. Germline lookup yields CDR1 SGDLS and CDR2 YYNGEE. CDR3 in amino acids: CASSVNGNTGELFF. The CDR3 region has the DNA TGTGCCAGCAGCGTAAACGGGAACACCGGGGAGCTGTTTTTT.

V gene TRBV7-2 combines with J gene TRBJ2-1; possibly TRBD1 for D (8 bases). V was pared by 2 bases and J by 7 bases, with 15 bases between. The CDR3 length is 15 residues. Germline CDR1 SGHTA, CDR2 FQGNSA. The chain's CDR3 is CASSLNRGGMNEQFF. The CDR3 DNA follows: TGTGCCAGCAGCTTAAACAGGGGGGGGATGAATGAGCAGTTCTTC.

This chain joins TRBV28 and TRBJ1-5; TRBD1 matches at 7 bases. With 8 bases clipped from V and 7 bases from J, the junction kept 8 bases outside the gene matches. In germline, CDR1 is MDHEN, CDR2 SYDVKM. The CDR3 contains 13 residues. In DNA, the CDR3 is TGTGCCAGCTCGACAGGGACGGGGCAGCCCCAGCATTTT. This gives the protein CASSTGTGQPQHF.

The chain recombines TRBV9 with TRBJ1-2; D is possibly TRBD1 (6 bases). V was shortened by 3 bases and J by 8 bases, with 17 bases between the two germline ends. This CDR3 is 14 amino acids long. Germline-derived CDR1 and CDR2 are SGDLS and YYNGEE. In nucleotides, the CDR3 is TGTGCCAGCAGCGGTATCGGGGCGGGGGCCGGCTACACCTTC. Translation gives CASSGIGAGAGYTF.

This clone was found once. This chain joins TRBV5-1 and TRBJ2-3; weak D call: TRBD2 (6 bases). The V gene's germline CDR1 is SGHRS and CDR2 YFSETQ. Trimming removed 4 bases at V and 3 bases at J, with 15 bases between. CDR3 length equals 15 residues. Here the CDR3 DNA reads TGCGCCAGCAGCCCGGGGACTGCAAAGACAGATACGCAGTATTTT. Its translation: CASSPGTAKTDTQYF.

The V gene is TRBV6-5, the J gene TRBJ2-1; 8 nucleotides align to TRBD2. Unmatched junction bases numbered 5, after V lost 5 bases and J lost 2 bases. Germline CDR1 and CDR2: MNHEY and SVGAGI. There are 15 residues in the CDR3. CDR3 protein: CASSGPGLAYNEQFF. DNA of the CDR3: TGTGCCAGCAGTGGGCCGGGACTAGCCTACAATGAGCAGTTCTTC.

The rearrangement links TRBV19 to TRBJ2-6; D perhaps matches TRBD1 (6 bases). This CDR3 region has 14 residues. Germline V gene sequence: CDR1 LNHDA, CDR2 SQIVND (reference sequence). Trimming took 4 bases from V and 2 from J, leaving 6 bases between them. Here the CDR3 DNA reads TGTGCCAGTAGTAACAGGGCTGGGGCCAACGTCCTGACTTTC. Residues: CASSNRAGANVLTF.

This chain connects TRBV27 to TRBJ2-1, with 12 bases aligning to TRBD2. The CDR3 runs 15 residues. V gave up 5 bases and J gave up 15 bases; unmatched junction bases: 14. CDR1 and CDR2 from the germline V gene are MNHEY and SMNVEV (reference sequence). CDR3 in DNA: TGTGCCAGCAGTCTCCTAGCGGGAGGGCCACTCTTTCTGTTCTTC. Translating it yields CASSLLAGGPLFLFF.

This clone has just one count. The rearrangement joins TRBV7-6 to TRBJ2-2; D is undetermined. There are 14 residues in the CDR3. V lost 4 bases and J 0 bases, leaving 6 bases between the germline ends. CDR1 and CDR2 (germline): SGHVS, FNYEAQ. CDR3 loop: CASSSTTNTGELFF. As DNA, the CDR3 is TGTGCCAGCAGCTCGACAACGAACACCGGGGAGCTGTTTTTT.

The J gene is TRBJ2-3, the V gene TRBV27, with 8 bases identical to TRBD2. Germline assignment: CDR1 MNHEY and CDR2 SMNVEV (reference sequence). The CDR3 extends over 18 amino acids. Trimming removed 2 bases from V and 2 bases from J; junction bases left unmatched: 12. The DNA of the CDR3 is TGTGCCAGCAGTTTAGGGGGAACTAGCGGCTACGACACAGATACGCAGTATTTT. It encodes CASSLGGTSGYDTDTQYF.

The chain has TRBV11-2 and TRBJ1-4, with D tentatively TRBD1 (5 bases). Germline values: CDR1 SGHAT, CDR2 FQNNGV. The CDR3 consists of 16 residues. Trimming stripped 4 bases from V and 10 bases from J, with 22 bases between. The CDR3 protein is CASSSAEWQGLGKLFF. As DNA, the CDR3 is TGTGCCAGCAGCTCCGCTGAGTGGCAGGGACTCGGAAAACTGTTTTTT.

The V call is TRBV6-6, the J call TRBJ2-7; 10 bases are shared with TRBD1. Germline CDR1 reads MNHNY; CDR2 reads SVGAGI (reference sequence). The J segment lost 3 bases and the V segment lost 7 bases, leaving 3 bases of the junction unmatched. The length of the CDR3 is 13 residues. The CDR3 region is CASTRDRGYEQYF. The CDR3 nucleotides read TGTGCCAGCACCCGGGACAGGGGCTACGAGCAGTACTTC.

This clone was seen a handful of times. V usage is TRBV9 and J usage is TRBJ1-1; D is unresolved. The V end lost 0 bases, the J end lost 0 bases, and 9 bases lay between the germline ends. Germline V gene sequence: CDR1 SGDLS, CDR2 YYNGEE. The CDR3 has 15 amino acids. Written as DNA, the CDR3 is TGTGCCAGCAGCGTAGGCGGGGAAATGAACACTGAAGCTTTCTTT. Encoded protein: CASSVGGEMNTEAFF. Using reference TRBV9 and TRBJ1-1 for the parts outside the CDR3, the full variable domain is DSGVTQTPKHLITATGQRVTLRCSPRSGDLSVYWYQQSLDQGLQFLIQYYNGEERAKGNILERFSAQQFPDLHSELNLSSLELGDSALYFCASSVGGEMNTEAFFGQGTRLTVV.

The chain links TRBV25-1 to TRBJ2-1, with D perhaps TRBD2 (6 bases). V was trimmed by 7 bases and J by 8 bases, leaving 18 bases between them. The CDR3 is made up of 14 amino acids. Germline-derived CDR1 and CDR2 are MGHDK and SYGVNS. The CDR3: CASTLKVGGHEQFF. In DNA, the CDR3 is TGTGCCAGCACCCTCAAGGTGGGGGGACATGAGCAGTTCTTC.

The CDR3 region is CASSLGAVSYEQYF. In nucleotides, the CDR3 is TGTGCCAGCAGCTTAGGTGCGGTCTCCTACGAGCAGTACTTC. The chain has TRBV7-8 and TRBJ2-7, with D hard to call. V lost 1 base, J lost 0 bases, and 7 bases lay in between. CDR1 and CDR2 from the germline V gene are SGHVS and FQNEAQ. This CDR3 has 14 amino acids.

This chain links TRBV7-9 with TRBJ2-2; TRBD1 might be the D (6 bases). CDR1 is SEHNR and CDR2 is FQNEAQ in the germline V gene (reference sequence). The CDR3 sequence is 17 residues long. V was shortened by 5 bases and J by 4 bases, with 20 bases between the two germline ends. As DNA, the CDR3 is TGTGCCAGCAGCGGGCATCAGGGGAGATCGGGCACCGGGGAGCTGTTTTTT. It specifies CASSGHQGRSGTGELFF.

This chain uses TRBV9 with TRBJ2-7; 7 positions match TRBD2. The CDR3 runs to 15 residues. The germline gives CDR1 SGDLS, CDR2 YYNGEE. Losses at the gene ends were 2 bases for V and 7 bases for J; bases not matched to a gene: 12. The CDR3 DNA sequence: TGTGCCAGCAGCGTCCGCGGGAGTGGGACGGGGGAGCAGTACTTC. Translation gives CASSVRGSGTGEQYF. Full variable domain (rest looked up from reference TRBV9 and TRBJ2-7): DSGVTQTPKHLITATGQRVTLRCSPRSGDLSVYWYQQSLDQGLQFLIQYYNGEERAKGNILERFSAQQFPDLHSELNLSSLELGDSALYFCASSVRGSGTGEQYFGPGTRLTVT.

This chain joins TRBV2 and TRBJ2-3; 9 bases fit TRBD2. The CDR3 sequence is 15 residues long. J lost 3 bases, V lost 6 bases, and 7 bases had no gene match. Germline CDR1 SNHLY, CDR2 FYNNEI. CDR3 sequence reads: CASSVVAGETDTQYF. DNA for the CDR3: TGTGCCAGCAGCGTCGTAGCGGGAGAAACAGATACGCAGTATTTT.

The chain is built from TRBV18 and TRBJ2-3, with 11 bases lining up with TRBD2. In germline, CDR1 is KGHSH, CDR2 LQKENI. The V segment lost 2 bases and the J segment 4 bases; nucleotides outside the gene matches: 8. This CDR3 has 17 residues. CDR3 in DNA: TGTGCCAGCTCACCAAAATTAGCGGGAGGGGGCCCAGATACGCAGTATTTT. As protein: CASSPKLAGGGPDTQYF.

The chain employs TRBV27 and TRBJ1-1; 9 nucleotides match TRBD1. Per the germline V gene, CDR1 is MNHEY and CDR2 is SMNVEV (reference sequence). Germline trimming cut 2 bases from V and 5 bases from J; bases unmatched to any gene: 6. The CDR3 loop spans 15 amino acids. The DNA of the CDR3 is TGTGCCAGCAGTTTACAACAGGGGGCAACGACTGAAGCTTTCTTT. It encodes CASSLQQGATTEAFF.

CDR3 coding DNA: TGTGCCTGGAGTGTACTCGAGGCCTATGGCTACACCTTC. It codes for CAWSVLEAYGYTF. V gene TRBV30 combines with J gene TRBJ1-2, with D unresolved. The CDR3 sequence is 13 residues long. V lost 0 bases and J lost 4, with 9 bases in between. CDR1 and CDR2 from the germline V gene are GTSNPN and SVGIG (reference sequence).

The CDR3 nucleotides read TGTGCCAGCAGCTTATCTAAGAACACTGAAGCTTTCTTT. It codes for CASSLSKNTEAFF. The V call is TRBV7-6, the J call TRBJ1-1; D not resolved. Germline V gives CDR1 SGHVS, CDR2 FNYEAQ. The CDR3 consists of 13 residues. V was trimmed by 2 bases and J by 1 base, leaving 5 bases between them. The variable domain in full, with the rest retrieved from reference TRBV7-6 and TRBJ1-1, is GAGVSQSPRYKVTKRGQDVALRCDPISGHVSLYWYRQALGQGPEFLTYFNYEAQQDKSGLPNDRFSAERPEGSISTLTIQRTEQRDSAMYRCASSLSKNTEAFFGQGTRLTVV.

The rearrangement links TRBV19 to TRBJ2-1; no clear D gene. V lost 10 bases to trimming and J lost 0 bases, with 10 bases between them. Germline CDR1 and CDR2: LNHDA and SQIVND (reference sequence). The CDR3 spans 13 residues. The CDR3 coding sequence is TGTGCCACGACTCCCGACTCCTACAATGAGCAGTTCTTC. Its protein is CATTPDSYNEQFF.